This TCR beta chain appears in the sequencing data of a study of response to subunit inactivated influenza vaccine. Overall study findings and caveats: After each seasonal influenza vaccination, few new T cells are recruited, the authors suggested.

This clonotype was recorded many times. The antigen is not known. The junction had 5 bases not matched to a gene; V was cut back by 2 bases and J by 3 bases. The germline V gene has CDR1 SGHRS and CDR2 YFSETQ. This CDR3 contains 15 residues. TCRdb reprocessed the RT-PCR reads via MiXCR and lists one record per CDR3 protein. The sample lists roughly 500,000 distinct CDR3 sequences; approximately 16% were seen once. This receptor was identified in a man aged 45 to 70 who received an inactivated influenza vaccine. This sample comprised CD4+ T cells sorted from PBMCs, obtained about 23 months after vaccination. The chain carries TRBV5-1 and TRBJ2-7; 10 nucleotides agree with TRBD2. The CDR3 region has the DNA TGCGCCAGCAGCTTCGACCTAGCGGGGGTCTACGAGCAGTACTTC. Encoded protein: CASSFDLAGVYEQYF.